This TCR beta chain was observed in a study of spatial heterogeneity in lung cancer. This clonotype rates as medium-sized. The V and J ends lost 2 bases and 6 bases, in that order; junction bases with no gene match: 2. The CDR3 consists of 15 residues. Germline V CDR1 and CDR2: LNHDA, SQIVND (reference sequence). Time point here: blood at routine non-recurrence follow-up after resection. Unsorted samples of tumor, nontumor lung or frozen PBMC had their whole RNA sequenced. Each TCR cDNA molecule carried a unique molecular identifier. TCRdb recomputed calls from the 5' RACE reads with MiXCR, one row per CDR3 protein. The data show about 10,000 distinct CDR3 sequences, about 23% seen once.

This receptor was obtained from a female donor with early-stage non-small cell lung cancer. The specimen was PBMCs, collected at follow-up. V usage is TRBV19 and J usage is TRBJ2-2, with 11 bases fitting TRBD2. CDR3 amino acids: CASSITSGSPGELFF. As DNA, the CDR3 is TGTGCCAGTAGTATAACTAGCGGGAGCCCCGGGGAGCTGTTTTTT.